The 27 T cell receptor beta chains listed next were all sequenced from one sample in a study of shared clonotypes between healthy human individuals. Profiled with immunoSEQ multiplex PCR; TCRdb holds only in-frame clones, not every one. Of about 2.3 million clones in the sample, 90% to 95% were seen once. Sequencing was carried out using naive CD4+ T cells from PBMCs. The subset denotes: CD45RA+ positively selected. Receptor source: a man in his late teens or twenties in good health. Some clones in this sample may be carry-over from other donors' samples.

The chain employs TRBV5-5 and TRBJ2-2; TRBD2 is a possible D gene (6 bases). There are 16 residues in the CDR3. V was cut by 0 bases and J by 4 bases, with 13 bases left in between. The germline CDR1 and CDR2 sequences are SGHKS and YYEKEE (reference sequence). The CDR3 spells CASSLGGSGVTGELFF. In nucleotides, the CDR3 is TGTGCCAGCAGCTTGGGCGGGTCGGGGGTCACCGGGGAGCTGTTTTTT.

The chain uses TRBV28 and TRBJ2-2; the match to TRBD1 covers 8 bases. Per the germline V gene, CDR1 is MDHEN and CDR2 is SYDVKM. The CDR3 runs to 15 residues. V shed 7 bases and J 1 base; nucleotides not matched to a gene: 5. The chain's CDR3 is CASTGQGQNTGELFF. The CDR3 DNA is TGTGCCAGCACTGGACAGGGCCAGAACACCGGGGAGCTGTTTTTT.

This chain uses TRBV5-1 with TRBJ2-2; perhaps TRBD2 as D (5 bases). The germline CDR1 and CDR2 sequences are SGHRS and YFSETQ. The CDR3 has 15 amino acids. Trimming took off 0 bases at V and 0 bases at J, with 6 bases between the two ends. DNA of the CDR3: TGCGCCAGCAGCTTGGACGGGACGAACACCGGGGAGCTGTTTTTT. Its protein is CASSLDGTNTGELFF.

With regard to this clone: The same CDR3 arises from other DNA sequences in this sample as well. The J gene is TRBJ2-3, the V gene TRBV5-1, with 10 bases fitting TRBD2. Germline-derived CDR1 and CDR2 are SGHRS and YFSETQ. The CDR3 covers 17 residues. V shed 0 bases, J shed 0 bases, and the junction held 4 bases outside the gene matches. The CDR3, as DNA: TGCGCCAGCAGCTTGGGACTAGCGGGCCCTAGCACAGATACGCAGTATTTT. Amino acids: CASSLGLAGPSTDTQYF.

This clone came up once. CDR3 sequence: CASRSGETQYF. The CDR3 coding sequence is TGTGCCAGCAGATCCGGGGAGACCCAGTACTTC. The chain uses TRBV2 and TRBJ2-5, with D unclear. Germline CDR1 and CDR2: SNHLY and FYNNEI. Trimming took 6 bases from V and 5 from J, leaving 7 bases between them. This CDR3 is built from 11 residues.

This clone was detected only once. The rearrangement joins TRBV19 to TRBJ2-6; D gene uncertain. The length of the CDR3 is 15 residues. CDR1 and CDR2 (germline): LNHDA, SQIVND (reference sequence). Trimming stripped 8 bases from V and 2 bases from J, with 13 bases between. CDR3 sequence (DNA): TGTGCCAGTGCGAAAGGGTACCCTGGGGCCAACGTCCTGACTTTC. Translated, it gives CASAKGYPGANVLTF.

V usage is TRBV18 and J usage is TRBJ1-2, with 9 bases matching TRBD1. CDR3 length: 14 amino acids. J gave up 6 bases and V 3 bases, and 5 bases lay outside the gene matches. The germline V gene encodes CDR1 KGHSH and CDR2 LQKENI. The CDR3 region is CASSPTGGDDGYTF. For the CDR3, the DNA is TGTGCCAGCTCACCGACAGGGGGGGACGATGGCTACACCTTC.

This chain joins TRBV28 and TRBJ2-1; 8 nucleotides match TRBD1. V dropped 4 bases and J dropped 4; count of bases not matched to a gene: 12. Germline CDR1 reads MDHEN; CDR2 reads SYDVKM. This CDR3 is built from 17 residues. CDR3 in amino acids: CASSSITGGFIYNEQFF. The CDR3 DNA follows: TGTGCCAGCAGTTCAATTACAGGGGGTTTCATTTACAATGAGCAGTTCTTC.

V and J are TRBV29-1 and TRBJ2-3, with TRBD2 matching over 9 bases. With 6 bases clipped from V and 5 bases from J, the junction kept 18 bases outside the gene matches. This CDR3 comprises 17 residues. Germline V CDR1 and CDR2: SQVTM, ANQGSEA. The CDR3 DNA is TGCAGCGTCCGAGGCGGCGGGAGGGCCTCGATTTTAGATACGCAGTATTTT. Translation gives CSVRGGGRASILDTQYF.

V usage is TRBV19 and J usage is TRBJ2-5; 8 positions agree with TRBD1. J gave up 5 bases and V 6 bases, and 14 bases lay outside the gene matches. The CDR3 is 16 residues long. CDR1 and CDR2 from the germline V gene are LNHDA and SQIVND (reference sequence). CDR3 loop: CASRSTGTGGGETQYF. In nucleotides, the CDR3 is TGTGCCAGTAGGAGCACGGGGACAGGAGGTGGGGAGACCCAGTACTTC.

V is TRBV10-2 and J is TRBJ1-1, with D possibly matching TRBD1 (5 bases). The CDR3 is made up of 13 amino acids. Germline CDR1 reads WSHSY; CDR2 reads SAAADI. V shed 9 bases and J shed 6 bases, with 17 bases lying between them. CDR3 amino acids: CARAVIRDPEAFF. CDR3 coding DNA: TGCGCCAGAGCGGTCATCAGGGACCCTGAAGCTTTCTTT.

The CDR3 DNA reads as TGTGCCAGCAGTGGGGGGGACAGAGAGCATGGCGAGCAGTACTTC. It specifies CASSGGDREHGEQYF. The chain joins TRBV28 to TRBJ2-7, with D perhaps TRBD1 or TRBD2 (7 bases each). The CDR3 loop spans 15 amino acids. In germline, CDR1 is MDHEN, CDR2 SYDVKM. The V gene lost 5 bases and the J gene lost 6 bases, with 20 bases spanning the gap. Full variable domain (missing parts from reference TRBV28 and TRBJ2-7): DVKVTQSSRYLVKRTGEKVFLECVQDMDHENMFWYRQDPGLGLRLIYFSYDVKMKEKGDIPEGYSVSREKKERFSLILESASTNQTSMYLCASSGGDREHGEQYFGPGTRLTVT.

This clone has a single count. The chain has TRBV19 and TRBJ2-5; the match to TRBD1 covers 7 bases. Germline lookup yields CDR1 LNHDA and CDR2 SQIVND (reference sequence). V lost 5 bases to trimming and J lost 4 bases; unmatched junction nucleotides: 10. The CDR3 spans 15 residues. CDR3 DNA sequence: TGTGCCAGTAGTCCCCGACAGGGATCGGGAGAGACCCAGTACTTC. It is translated as CASSPRQGSGETQYF.

The V gene is TRBV10-3, the J gene TRBJ1-5, with a possible D match to TRBD1 (6 bases). The CDR3 is made up of 13 amino acids. Germline V gene sequence: CDR1 ENHRY, CDR2 SYGVKD. V was shortened by 4 bases and J by 2 bases, with 6 bases between the two germline ends. This CDR3 reads CAISAGGNQPQHF. The CDR3 bases are TGTGCCATCAGTGCAGGGGGCAATCAGCCCCAGCATTTT.

The chain recombines TRBV28 with TRBJ2-3; TRBD2 is a possible D gene (6 bases). The CDR3 length is 17 residues. The germline V gene encodes CDR1 MDHEN and CDR2 SYDVKM. Trimming pared 9 bases from V and 3 bases from J, leaving 25 bases between. This chain's CDR3 is CASRTPSRDLMTDTQYF. The CDR3 nucleotides read TGTGCCAGTCGGACACCTTCCCGGGACTTGATGACAGATACGCAGTATTTT.

The chain is built from TRBV6-1 and TRBJ1-2; TRBD1 matches at 9 bases. This CDR3 comprises 13 residues. Germline V CDR1 and CDR2: MNHNS, SASEGT. The trim removed 6 bases at V and 5 bases at J, leaving 4 bases unmatched. The CDR3 DNA is TGTGCCAGCAGGCCGACAGGGGGGTATGGCTACACCTTC. Translation gives CASRPTGGYGYTF.

This chain links TRBV7-3 with TRBJ1-1; D is undetermined. Germline assignment: CDR1 SGHTA and CDR2 FQGTGA. Trimming pared 2 bases from V and 6 bases from J, leaving 13 bases between. The CDR3 is 14 residues long. The CDR3 region is CASSLLGGLSEAFF. DNA of the CDR3: TGTGCCAGCAGCTTACTGGGTGGTTTATCTGAAGCTTTCTTT.

J is TRBJ1-1 and V is TRBV28; TRBD1 agrees at 7 bases. The CDR3 contains 15 residues. The J segment lost 4 bases and the V segment lost 4 bases, leaving 9 bases of the junction unmatched. Per the germline V gene, CDR1 is MDHEN and CDR2 is SYDVKM. CDR3 sequence: CASSYLTGTVTEAFF. Here the CDR3 DNA reads TGTGCCAGCAGTTATCTGACCGGGACAGTCACTGAAGCTTTCTTT.

The genes are TRBV11-2 and TRBJ2-3; 9 positions agree with TRBD2. The CDR3 has 15 amino acids. The J segment lost 4 bases and the V segment lost 3 bases, leaving 5 bases of the junction unmatched. CDR1 is SGHAT and CDR2 is FQNNGV in the germline V gene. The CDR3 sequence: CASSFPTSGSDTQYF. The CDR3 nucleotides are TGTGCCAGCAGCTTTCCAACTAGCGGGTCAGATACGCAGTATTTT. The complete variable domain, with remaining parts taken from reference TRBV11-2 and TRBJ2-3, reads EAGVAQSPRYKIIEKRQSVAFWCNPISGHATLYWYQQILGQGPKLLIQFQNNGVVDDSQLPKDRFSAERLKGVDSTLKIQPAKLEDSAVYLCASSFPTSGSDTQYFGPGTRLTVL.

The V and J genes are TRBV7-2 and TRBJ2-2; D may be TRBD2 (6 bases). This CDR3 is built from 15 residues. The germline CDR1 and CDR2 sequences are SGHTA and FQGNSA. V lost 5 bases, J lost 1 base, and 11 bases lay in between. The CDR3 protein is CASSPGSLNTGELFF. CDR3 DNA sequence: TGTGCCAGCAGCCCCGGGAGCTTGAACACCGGGGAGCTGTTTTTT.

V gene TRBV10-1 combines with J gene TRBJ2-7; tentative D call: TRBD1 (5 bases). This CDR3 has 14 residues. CDR1 WNHNN and CDR2 SYGVQD come from the germline V gene (reference sequence). Trimming cost V 6 bases and J 1 base, with 13 bases left between them. The CDR3 protein is CASSAQRQSYEQYF. CDR3 bases: TGCGCCAGCAGCGCCCAGAGACAGTCCTACGAGCAGTACTTC.

The V and J genes are TRBV7-9 and TRBJ1-1; no clear D. Germline V gives CDR1 SEHNR, CDR2 FQNEAQ (reference sequence). This CDR3 is 13 amino acids long. Trimming pared 5 bases from V and 8 bases from J, leaving 15 bases between. The CDR3 reads CASSPAVRGEAFF. The CDR3 DNA follows: TGTGCCAGCAGCCCCGCGGTGCGGGGAGAAGCTTTCTTT.

The genes are TRBV5-1 and TRBJ2-1; D is perhaps TRBD2 (6 bases). The CDR3 extends over 16 amino acids. V was clipped by 0 bases and J by 4 bases, with 14 bases between them. The V gene's germline CDR1 is SGHRS and CDR2 YFSETQ. The CDR3 nucleotides read TGCGCCAGCAGCTTGGTTTACGGGAGTACTTACAATGAGCAGTTCTTC. Translated, it gives CASSLVYGSTYNEQFF.

This clone was counted a single time. The chain links TRBV5-4 to TRBJ2-7; 11 bases match TRBD2. CDR3 length: 15 residues. From germline, CDR1 is SGHNT and CDR2 YYREEE (reference sequence). J gave up 3 bases and V 4 bases, and 6 bases lay outside the gene matches. CDR3 amino acids: CASSPGTSGYYEQYF. CDR3 coding DNA: TGTGCCAGCAGCCCTGGGACTAGCGGTTACTACGAGCAGTACTTC.

The rearrangement joins TRBV12-5 to TRBJ2-1; unclear D gene. Germline loops: CDR1 LGHNT, CDR2 FRNRAP. Deletions cut 0 bases from V and 6 bases from J, with 6 bases between. This CDR3 has 13 residues. The CDR3 bases are TGTGCTAGTGGTTTGGTAGGTTTCAATGAGCAGTTCTTC. This sequence encodes CASGLVGFNEQFF.

The chain links TRBV2 to TRBJ2-5, with D possibly being TRBD1 (5 bases). Trimming removed 3 bases from V and 3 bases from J, with 8 bases in between. The germline CDR1 and CDR2 sequences are SNHLY and FYNNEI. This CDR3 spans 13 amino acids. This chain's CDR3 is CASSEGREETQYF. In nucleotides, the CDR3 is TGTGCCAGCAGTGAGGGCAGGGAAGAGACCCAGTACTTC.

This clone has a single count. The gene calls are TRBV18 and TRBJ2-7, with TRBD1 as a possible D gene (6 bases). The germline V and J ends were trimmed by 3 bases and 4 bases, with 25 bases remaining between them. The CDR3 length is 18 residues. Germline CDR1 is KGHSH and CDR2 is LQKENI. Here the CDR3 DNA reads TGTGCCAGCTCACCCACCATCGGCAGGAATCAAGGGGGATACGAGCAGTACTTC. This gives the protein CASSPTIGRNQGGYEQYF.